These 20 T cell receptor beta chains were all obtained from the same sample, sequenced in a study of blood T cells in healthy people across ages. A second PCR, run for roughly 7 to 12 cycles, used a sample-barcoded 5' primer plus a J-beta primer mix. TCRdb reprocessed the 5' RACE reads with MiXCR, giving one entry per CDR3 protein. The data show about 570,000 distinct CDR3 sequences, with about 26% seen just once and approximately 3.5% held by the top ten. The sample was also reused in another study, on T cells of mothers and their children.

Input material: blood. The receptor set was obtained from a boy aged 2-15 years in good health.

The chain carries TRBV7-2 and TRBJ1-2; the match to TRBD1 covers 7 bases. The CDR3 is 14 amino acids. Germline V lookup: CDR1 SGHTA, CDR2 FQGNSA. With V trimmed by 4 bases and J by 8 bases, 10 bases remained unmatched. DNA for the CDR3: TGTGCCAGCAGCTCCTTACCGACAGGGACCGGCTACACCTTC. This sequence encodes CASSSLPTGTGYTF.

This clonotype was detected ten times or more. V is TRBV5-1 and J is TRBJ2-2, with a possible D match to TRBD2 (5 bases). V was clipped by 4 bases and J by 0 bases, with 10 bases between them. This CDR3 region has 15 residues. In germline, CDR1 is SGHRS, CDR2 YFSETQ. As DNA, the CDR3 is TGCGCCAGCAGCCCCTCCGGGGCGAACACCGGGGAGCTGTTTTTT. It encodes CASSPSGANTGELFF. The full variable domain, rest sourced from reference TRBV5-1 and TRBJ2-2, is KAGVTQTPRYLIKTRGQQVTLSCSPISGHRSVSWYQQTPGQGLQFLFEYFSETQRNKGNFPGRFSGRQFSNSRSEMNVSTLELGDSALYLCASSPSGANTGELFFGEGSRLTVL.

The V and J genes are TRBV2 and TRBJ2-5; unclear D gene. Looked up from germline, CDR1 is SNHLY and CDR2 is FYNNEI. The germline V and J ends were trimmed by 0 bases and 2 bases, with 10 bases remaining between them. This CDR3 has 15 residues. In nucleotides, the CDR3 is TGTGCCAGCAGTGAAGCGCTTATCGGGCAAGAGACCCAGTACTTC. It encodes CASSEALIGQETQYF.

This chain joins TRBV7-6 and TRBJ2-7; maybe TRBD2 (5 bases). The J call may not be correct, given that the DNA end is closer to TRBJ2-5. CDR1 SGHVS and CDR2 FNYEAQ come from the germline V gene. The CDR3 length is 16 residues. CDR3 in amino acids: CASSLEALPGMETQYF. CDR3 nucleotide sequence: TGTGCCAGCAGCTTAGAGGCCCTTCCGGGGATGGAGACCCAGTACTTC.

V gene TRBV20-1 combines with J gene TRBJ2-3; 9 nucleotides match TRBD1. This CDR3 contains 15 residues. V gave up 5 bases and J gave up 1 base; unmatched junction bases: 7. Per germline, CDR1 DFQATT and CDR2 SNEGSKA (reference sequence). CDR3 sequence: CSADDRGAGTDTQYF. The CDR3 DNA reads TGCAGTGCTGACGACAGGGGGGCGGGCACAGATACGCAGTATTTT.

In nucleotides, the CDR3 is TGTGCCATCAGTGCGCGGGACAGGGGTATCGTTGGGCAGCCCCAGCATTTT. It yields the protein CAISARDRGIVGQPQHF. The chain recombines TRBV10-3 with TRBJ1-5; 10 bases line up with TRBD1. The V and J ends lost 4 bases and 7 bases, in that order; junction bases with no gene match: 13. CDR1 is ENHRY and CDR2 is SYGVKD in the germline V gene. The CDR3 consists of 17 residues.

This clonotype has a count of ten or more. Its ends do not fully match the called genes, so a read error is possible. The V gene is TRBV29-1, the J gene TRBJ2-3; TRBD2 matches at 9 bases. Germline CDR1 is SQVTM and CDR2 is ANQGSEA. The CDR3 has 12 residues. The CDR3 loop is CSARGAGGPPRF. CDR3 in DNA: TGCAGCGCCAGAGGGGCGGGAGGGCCTCCGAGATTT.

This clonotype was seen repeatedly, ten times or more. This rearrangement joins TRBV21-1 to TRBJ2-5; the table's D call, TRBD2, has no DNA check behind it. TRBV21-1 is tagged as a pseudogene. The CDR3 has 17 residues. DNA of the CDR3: TGTGCCAGCAGCAACGGGCGCGGGGGACTAGTAACGGCGACCCAGTACTTC. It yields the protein CASSNGRGGLVTATQYF.

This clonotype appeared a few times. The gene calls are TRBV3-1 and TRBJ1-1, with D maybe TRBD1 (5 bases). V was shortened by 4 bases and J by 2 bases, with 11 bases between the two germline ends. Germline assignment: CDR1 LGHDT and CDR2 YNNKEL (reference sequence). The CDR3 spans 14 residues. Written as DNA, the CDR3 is TGTGCCAGCAGCCTGGGACCGATAAACACTGAAGCTTTCTTT. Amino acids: CASSLGPINTEAFF.

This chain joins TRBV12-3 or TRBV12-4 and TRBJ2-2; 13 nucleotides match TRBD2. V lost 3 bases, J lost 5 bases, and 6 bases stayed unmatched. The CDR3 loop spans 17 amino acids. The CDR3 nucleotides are TGTGCCAGCAGTTTCGGACTAGCGGGAGTTGAAACCGGGGAGCTGTTTTTT. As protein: CASSFGLAGVETGELFF.

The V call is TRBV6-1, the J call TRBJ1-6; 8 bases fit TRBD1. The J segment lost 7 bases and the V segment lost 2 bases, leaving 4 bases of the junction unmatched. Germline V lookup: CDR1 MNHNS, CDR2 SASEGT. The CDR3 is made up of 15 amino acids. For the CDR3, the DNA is TGTGCCAGCAGTGAAAGGACAGGGTCAAATTCACCCCTCCACTTT. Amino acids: CASSERTGSNSPLHF.

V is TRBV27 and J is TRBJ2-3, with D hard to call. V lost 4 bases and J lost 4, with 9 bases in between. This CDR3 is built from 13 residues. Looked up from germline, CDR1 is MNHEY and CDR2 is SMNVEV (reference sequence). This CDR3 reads CASSYMRADTQYF. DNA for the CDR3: TGTGCCAGCAGTTATATGAGAGCAGATACGCAGTATTTT.

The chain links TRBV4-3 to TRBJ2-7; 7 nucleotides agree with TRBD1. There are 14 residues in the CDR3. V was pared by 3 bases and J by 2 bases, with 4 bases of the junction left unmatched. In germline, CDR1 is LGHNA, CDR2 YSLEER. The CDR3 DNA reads TGCGCCAGCAGCCACAGGGACAGCCCCTACGAGCAGTACTTC. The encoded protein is CASSHRDSPYEQYF.

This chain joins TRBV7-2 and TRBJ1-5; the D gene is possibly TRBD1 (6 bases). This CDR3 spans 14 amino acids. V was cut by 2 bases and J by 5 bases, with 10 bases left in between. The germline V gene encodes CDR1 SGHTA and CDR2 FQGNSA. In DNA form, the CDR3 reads TGTGCCAGCAGCTTAACACAGGGCCATCAGCCCCAGCATTTT. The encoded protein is CASSLTQGHQPQHF. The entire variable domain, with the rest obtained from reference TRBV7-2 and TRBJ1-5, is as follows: GAGVSQSPSNKVTEKGKDVELRCDPISGHTALYWYRQSLGQGLEFLIYFQGNSAPDKSGLPSDRFSAERTGGSVSTLTIQRTQQEDSAVYLCASSLTQGHQPQHFGDGTRLSIL.

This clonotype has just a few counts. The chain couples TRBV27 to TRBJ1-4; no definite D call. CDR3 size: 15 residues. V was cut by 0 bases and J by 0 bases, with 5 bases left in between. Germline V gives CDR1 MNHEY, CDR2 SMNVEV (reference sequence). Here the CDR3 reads CASSLSKATNEKLFF. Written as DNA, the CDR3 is TGTGCCAGCAGTTTATCGAAGGCAACTAATGAAAAACTGTTTTTT.

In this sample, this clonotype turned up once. The CDR3, as DNA: TGTGCCAGTAGGTTTACAGGGGACGCGGATGAGCAGTTCTTC. Encoded protein: CASRFTGDADEQFF. The chain couples TRBV19 to TRBJ2-1, with 7 bases lining up with TRBD1. V lost 6 bases to trimming and J lost 8 bases; unmatched junction nucleotides: 10. This CDR3 region has 14 residues. Germline values: CDR1 LNHDA, CDR2 SQIVND (reference sequence). Variable domain in full (rest from reference TRBV19 and TRBJ2-1): DGGITQSPKYLFRKEGQNVTLSCEQNLNHDAMYWYRQDPGQGLRLIYYSQIVNDFQKGDIAEGYSVSREKKESFPLTVTSAQKNPTAFYLCASRFTGDADEQFFGPGTRLTVL.

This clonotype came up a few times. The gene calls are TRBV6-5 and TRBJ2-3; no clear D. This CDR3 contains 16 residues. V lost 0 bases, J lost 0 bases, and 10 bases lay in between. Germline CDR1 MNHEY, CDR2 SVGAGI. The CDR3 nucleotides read TGTGCCAGCAGTTACTCAGGGCGGTCTAGCACAGATACGCAGTATTTT. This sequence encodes CASSYSGRSSTDTQYF.

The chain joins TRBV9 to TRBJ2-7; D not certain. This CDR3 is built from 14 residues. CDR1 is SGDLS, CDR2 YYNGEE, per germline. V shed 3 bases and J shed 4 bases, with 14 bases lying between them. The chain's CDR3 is CASSASSVGYEQYF. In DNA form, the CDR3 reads TGTGCCAGCAGCGCCTCCTCGGTTGGGTACGAGCAGTACTTC.

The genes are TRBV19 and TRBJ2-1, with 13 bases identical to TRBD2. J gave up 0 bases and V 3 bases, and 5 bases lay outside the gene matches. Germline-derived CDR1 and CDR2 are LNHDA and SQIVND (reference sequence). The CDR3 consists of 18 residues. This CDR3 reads CASSIALAGGPSYNEQFF. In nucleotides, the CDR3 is TGTGCCAGTAGTATTGCACTAGCGGGAGGGCCCTCCTACAATGAGCAGTTCTTC. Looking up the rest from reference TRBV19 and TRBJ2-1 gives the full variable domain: DGGITQSPKYLFRKEGQNVTLSCEQNLNHDAMYWYRQDPGQGLRLIYYSQIVNDFQKGDIAEGYSVSREKKESFPLTVTSAQKNPTAFYLCASSIALAGGPSYNEQFFGPGTRLTVL.

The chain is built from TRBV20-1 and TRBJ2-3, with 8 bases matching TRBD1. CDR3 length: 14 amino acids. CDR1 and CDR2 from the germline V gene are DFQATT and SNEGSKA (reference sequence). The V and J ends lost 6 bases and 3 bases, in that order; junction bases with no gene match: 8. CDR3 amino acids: CSAAGTGQTDTQYF. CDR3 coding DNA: TGCAGTGCCGCGGGGACAGGCCAAACAGATACGCAGTATTTT.